Presented here are 18 T cell receptor beta chains from one specimen sequenced in a study of cytotoxic CD8 clonotypes in ibrutinib-treated CLL. Assay used: immunoSEQ multiplex PCR; TCRdb lists only in-frame clones, some missing. The sample lists some 200,000 clones; over 55% were seen once. Sequencing was performed on PBMCs, taken after 24 months of ibrutinib treatment. These receptors came from a human donor with chronic lymphocytic leukemia.

This clone was picked up a small number of times. The chain uses TRBV7-2 and TRBJ2-7, with 12 bases identical to TRBD2. There are 18 residues in the CDR3. Germline assignment: CDR1 SGHTA and CDR2 FQGNSA. V shed 4 bases and J 3 bases; nucleotides not matched to a gene: 13. The CDR3 sequence is CASSYRLAGVGVVYEQYF. The CDR3 nucleotides are TGTGCCAGCAGCTACAGACTAGCGGGAGTCGGTGTCGTCTACGAGCAGTACTTC.

In its sample, this clone was seen a few times. V and J are TRBV10-3 and TRBJ2-5; TRBD1 aligns across 11 bases. The CDR3 totals 15 residues. The V and J ends lost 6 bases and 1 base, in that order; junction bases with no gene match: 4. Germline CDR1 is ENHRY and CDR2 is SYGVKD. CDR3 region: CAISRGQGGQETQYF. The CDR3 DNA sequence: TGTGCCATCAGCCGGGGACAGGGGGGCCAAGAGACCCAGTACTTC.

The J gene is TRBJ1-1, the V gene TRBV27; D is undetermined. Per germline, CDR1 MNHEY and CDR2 SMNVEV (reference sequence). V lost 5 bases, J lost 0 bases, and 10 bases lay in between. There are 14 residues in the CDR3. CDR3 bases: TGTGCCAGCAGTCCCAGACACCTGAACACTGAAGCTTTCTTT. Translating gives CASSPRHLNTEAFF.

J is TRBJ2-1 and V is TRBV7-9, with 9 bases aligning to TRBD2. Germline CDR1 and CDR2: SEHNR and FQNEAQ (reference sequence). CDR3 length: 14 amino acids. V lost 5 bases to trimming and J lost 6 bases; unmatched junction nucleotides: 5. The CDR3: CASSKYSGSNEQFF. CDR3 nucleotide sequence: TGTGCCAGCAGCAAATATAGCGGGAGCAATGAGCAGTTCTTC.

The gene calls are TRBV30 and TRBJ2-1; D gene unclear. The CDR3 covers 12 residues. Per the germline V gene, CDR1 is GTSNPN and CDR2 is SVGIG (reference sequence). V was clipped by 8 bases and J by 10 bases, with 18 bases between them. Written as DNA, the CDR3 is TGTGCCCATGGATTAAGCGTGAACGAGCAGTTCTTC. Translation: CAHGLSVNEQFF.

CDR3 DNA sequence: TGCGCCAGCAGCCAAGATAAACAGGGGTTCGAGCAGTACTTC. It is translated as CASSQDKQGFEQYF. The J gene is TRBJ2-7, the V gene TRBV4-3; 7 bases agree with TRBD1. The CDR3 runs to 14 residues. Trimming took 0 bases from V and 6 from J; bases not matched to a gene: 5. CDR1 and CDR2 (germline): LGHNA, YSLEER.

V is TRBV19 and J is TRBJ2-7, with D possibly TRBD1 on 6 matching bases. Germline V gene sequence: CDR1 LNHDA, CDR2 SQIVND (reference sequence). Trimming shortened V by 6 bases and J by 2 bases, and 14 bases separated the two germline ends. This CDR3 region has 14 residues. DNA for the CDR3: TGTGCCAGTAGCTTTAGGGGGTCTACCTACGAGCAGTACTTC. Protein product: CASSFRGSTYEQYF.

The chain joins TRBV10-1 to TRBJ2-5, with D tentatively TRBD2 (6 bases). CDR1 and CDR2 from the germline V gene are WNHNN and SYGVQD (reference sequence). Trimming cost V 4 bases and J 5 bases, with 11 bases left between them. The CDR3 runs to 13 residues. The DNA of the CDR3 is TGCGCCAGCAGTGCGGCAGGGAGGGAGACCCAGTACTTC. This encodes CASSAAGRETQYF.

This rearrangement joins TRBV6-6 to TRBJ2-2; D is unclear. In germline, CDR1 is MNHNY, CDR2 SVGAGI (reference sequence). The V end lost 0 bases, the J end lost 7 bases, and 9 bases lay between the germline ends. CDR3 size: 14 residues. The CDR3 loop reads CASSYSTVYGELFF. The CDR3 bases are TGTGCCAGCAGTTACTCGACGGTGTACGGGGAGCTGTTTTTT.

This clone was seen just once. The chain is built from TRBV4-1 and TRBJ2-7; TRBD1 is a possible D gene (6 bases). This CDR3 is 18 amino acids long. Trimming cost V 0 bases and J 2 bases, with 20 bases left between them. Looked up from germline, CDR1 is MGHRA and CDR2 is YSYEKL. The CDR3 nucleotides are TGCGCCAGCAGCCAAGAACCGCCGGGACACCATACTACCTACGAGCAGTACTTC. Residues: CASSQEPPGHHTTYEQYF.

This clone was seen more than once but under ten times. The gene calls are TRBV7-7 and TRBJ1-2, with 8 bases matching TRBD1. The CDR3 covers 16 residues. Trimming at V came to 5 bases and at J to 4 bases, leaving 12 bases not matched to a gene. Germline CDR1 is SSHAT and CDR2 is FNYEAQ (reference sequence). CDR3 nucleotide sequence: TGTGCCAGCAGCCCCTACCCGAGACAGGGGACCTATGGCTACACCTTC. Its translation is CASSPYPRQGTYGYTF.

V is TRBV29-1 and J is TRBJ2-5, with 15 positions matching TRBD2. Germline-derived CDR1 and CDR2 are SQVTM and ANQGSEA. V was pared by 6 bases and J by 9 bases, with 14 bases of the junction left unmatched. This CDR3 is 16 amino acids long. The CDR3: CSVCPGLAGGQGAQYF. The CDR3 bases are TGCAGCGTCTGTCCGGGACTAGCGGGAGGCCAAGGGGCCCAGTACTTC.

CDR3 region: CASSEWDYGYTF. In nucleotides, the CDR3 is TGTGCCAGCAGTGAATGGGACTATGGCTACACCTTC. The chain uses TRBV25-1 and TRBJ1-2, with D unresolved. Deletions cut 1 base from V and 3 bases from J, with 3 bases between. Germline V gives CDR1 MGHDK, CDR2 SYGVNS. This CDR3 has 12 residues.

The genes are TRBV5-1 and TRBJ1-2, with unresolved D. The CDR3 extends over 16 amino acids. V was clipped by 0 bases and J by 4 bases, with 16 bases between them. CDR1 is SGHRS and CDR2 is YFSETQ in the germline V gene. The chain's CDR3 is CASSLGVTQVGYGYTF. The DNA for the CDR3 is TGCGCCAGCAGCTTGGGGGTGACACAAGTTGGCTATGGCTACACCTTC.

The J gene is TRBJ1-1, the V gene TRBV6-5; D is ambiguous. Trimming pared 0 bases from V and 3 bases from J, leaving 8 bases between. The length of the CDR3 is 14 residues. Germline assignment: CDR1 MNHEY and CDR2 SVGAGI. CDR3 coding DNA: TGTGCCAGCAGTTACTCGTGGGTTGACACTGAAGCTTTCTTT. It yields the protein CASSYSWVDTEAFF.

This chain connects TRBV2 to TRBJ1-2, with 8 bases matching TRBD1. Trimming cost V 10 bases and J 6 bases; bases outside gene matches: 13. There are 14 residues in the CDR3. Germline V gives CDR1 SNHLY, CDR2 FYNNEI. The CDR3 nucleotides are TGTGCCACCATACGATCGACAGGGGAAGATGGCTACACCTTC. It encodes CATIRSTGEDGYTF. The whole variable domain, remainder taken from reference TRBV2 and TRBJ1-2, is EPEVTQTPSHQVTQMGQEVILRCVPISNHLYFYWYRQILGQKVEFLVSFYNNEISEKSEIFDDQFSVERPDGSNFTLKIRSTKLEDSAMYFCATIRSTGEDGYTFGSGTRLTVV.

The chain employs TRBV18 and TRBJ2-1; 8 bases are a match to TRBD2. This CDR3 spans 16 amino acids. Germline V lookup: CDR1 KGHSH, CDR2 LQKENI. Trimming at V came to 2 bases and at J to 4 bases, leaving 7 bases not matched to a gene. CDR3 amino acids: CASSPAGGIVYNEQFF. In DNA form, the CDR3 reads TGTGCCAGCTCACCAGCGGGAGGAATTGTGTACAATGAGCAGTTCTTC.

The J gene is TRBJ2-6, the V gene TRBV5-1; TRBD2 is a possible D gene (5 bases). This CDR3 comprises 19 residues. Trimming left V 0 bases short and J 1 base short, with 17 bases between. Germline values: CDR1 SGHRS, CDR2 YFSETQ. The CDR3 DNA reads as TGCGCCAGCAGCTTGGCCTCGACGGGATTCGGATCTGGGGCCAACGTCCTGACTTTC. Protein sequence: CASSLASTGFGSGANVLTF.